This TCR beta chain stems from a study of blood T cells in healthy people across ages. Study in general: Per two T cells, about one barcoded beta molecule was captured through template switching.

Sample donors were healthy Caucasian individuals that came from Russia, aged roughly 6 to 100. Donors gave around 10 milliliters of peripheral blood apiece. CDR1 is MDHEN, CDR2 SYDVKM, per germline. Trimming shortened V by 8 bases and J by 6 bases, and 17 bases separated the two germline ends. The length of the CDR3 is 13 residues. Primers used in a second PCR of roughly 7 to 12 cycles were a sample-barcoded 5' primer and a J-beta primer mix. Tags on each cDNA molecule came from a template-switch adaptor with 12 random nucleotides. MiXCR, run by TCRdb on the 5' RACE reads, gives a single entry per CDR3 protein. The sample yields hundreds of thousands of distinct CDR3 sequences, about 21% seen once. This clonotype was counted between two and nine times.

The receptor's source is a man in his 70s in good health. The chain combines TRBV28 with TRBJ2-7; maybe TRBD1 (6 bases). Sequencing was performed on blood. The CDR3 here is CASCRQGPLEQYF. The CDR3 region has the DNA TGTGCCAGCTGTCGGCAGGGGCCCCTCGAGCAGTACTTC.